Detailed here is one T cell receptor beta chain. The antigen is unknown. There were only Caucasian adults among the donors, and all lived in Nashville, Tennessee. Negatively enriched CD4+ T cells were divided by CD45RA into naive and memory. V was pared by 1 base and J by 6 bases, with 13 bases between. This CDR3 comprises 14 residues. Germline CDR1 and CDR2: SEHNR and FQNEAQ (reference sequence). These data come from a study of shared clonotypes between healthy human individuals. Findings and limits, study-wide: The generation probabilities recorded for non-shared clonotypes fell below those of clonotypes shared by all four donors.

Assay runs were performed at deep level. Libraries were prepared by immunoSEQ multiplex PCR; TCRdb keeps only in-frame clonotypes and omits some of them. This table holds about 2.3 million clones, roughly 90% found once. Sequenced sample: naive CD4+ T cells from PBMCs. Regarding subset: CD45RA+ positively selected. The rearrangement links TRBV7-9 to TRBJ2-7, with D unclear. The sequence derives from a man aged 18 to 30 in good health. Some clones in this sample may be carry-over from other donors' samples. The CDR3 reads CASSLEAPPLEQYF. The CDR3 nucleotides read TGTGCCAGCAGCTTAGAAGCGCCGCCCCTCGAGCAGTACTTC.